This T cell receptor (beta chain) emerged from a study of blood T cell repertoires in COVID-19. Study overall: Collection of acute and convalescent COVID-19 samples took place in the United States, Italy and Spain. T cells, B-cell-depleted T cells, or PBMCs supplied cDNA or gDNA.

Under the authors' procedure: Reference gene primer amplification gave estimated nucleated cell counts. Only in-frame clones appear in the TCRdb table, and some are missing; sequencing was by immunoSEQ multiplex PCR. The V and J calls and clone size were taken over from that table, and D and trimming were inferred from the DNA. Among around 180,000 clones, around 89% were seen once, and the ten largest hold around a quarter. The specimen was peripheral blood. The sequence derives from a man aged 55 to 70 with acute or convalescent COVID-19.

CDR3 protein: CASSQDSGDYGYTF. In nucleotides, the CDR3 is TGTGCCAGCAGCCAGGACAGTGGGGACTATGGCTACACCTTC. The chain is built from TRBV4-2 and TRBJ1-2, with D maybe TRBD1 (6 bases). Per germline, CDR1 LGHNA and CDR2 YNFKEQ. The CDR3 sequence is 14 residues long. The V end was cut by 3 bases, the J end by 3 bases, with 11 bases between.